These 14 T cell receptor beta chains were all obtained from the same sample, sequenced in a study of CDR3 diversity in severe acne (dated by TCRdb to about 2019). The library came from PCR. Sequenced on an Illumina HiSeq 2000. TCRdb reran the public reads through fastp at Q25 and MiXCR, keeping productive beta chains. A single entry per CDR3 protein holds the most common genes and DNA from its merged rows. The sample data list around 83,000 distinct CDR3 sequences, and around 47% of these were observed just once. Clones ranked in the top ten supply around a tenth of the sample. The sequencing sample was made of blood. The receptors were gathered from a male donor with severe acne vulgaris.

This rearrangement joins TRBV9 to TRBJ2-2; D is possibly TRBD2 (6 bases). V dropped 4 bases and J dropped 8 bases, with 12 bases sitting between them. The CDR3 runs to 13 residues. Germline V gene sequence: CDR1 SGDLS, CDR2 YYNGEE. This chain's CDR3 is CASSHDGGGELFF. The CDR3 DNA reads TGTGCCAGCAGCCACGACGGGGGAGGGGAGCTGTTTTTT.

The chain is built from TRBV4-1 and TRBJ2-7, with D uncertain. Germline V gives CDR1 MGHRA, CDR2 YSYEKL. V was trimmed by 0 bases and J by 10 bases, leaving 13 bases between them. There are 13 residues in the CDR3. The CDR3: CASSQEHLDSQYF. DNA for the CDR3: TGCGCCAGCAGCCAAGAACACCTTGATTCACAGTACTTC.

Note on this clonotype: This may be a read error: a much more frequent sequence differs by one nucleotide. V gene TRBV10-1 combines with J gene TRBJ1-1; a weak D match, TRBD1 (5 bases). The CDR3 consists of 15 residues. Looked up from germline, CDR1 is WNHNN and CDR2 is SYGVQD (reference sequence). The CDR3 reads CASSESKGMNTGAFF. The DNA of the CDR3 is TGCGCCAGCAGTGAGTCGAAGGGGATGAACACTGGAGCTTTCTTT.

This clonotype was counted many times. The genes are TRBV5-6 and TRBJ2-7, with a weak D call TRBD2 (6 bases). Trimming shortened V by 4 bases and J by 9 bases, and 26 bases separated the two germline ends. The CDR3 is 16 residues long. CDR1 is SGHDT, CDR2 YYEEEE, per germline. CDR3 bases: TGTGCCAGCAGCCACGGGACTGATTCCCTTCTACGGGTGCAGTACTTC. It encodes CASSHGTDSLLRVQYF.

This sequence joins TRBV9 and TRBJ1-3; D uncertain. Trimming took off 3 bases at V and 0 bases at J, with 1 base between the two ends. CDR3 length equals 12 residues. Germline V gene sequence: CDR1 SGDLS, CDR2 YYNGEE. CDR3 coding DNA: TGTGCCAGCAGCGGCTCTGGAAACACCATATATTTT. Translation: CASSGSGNTIYF.

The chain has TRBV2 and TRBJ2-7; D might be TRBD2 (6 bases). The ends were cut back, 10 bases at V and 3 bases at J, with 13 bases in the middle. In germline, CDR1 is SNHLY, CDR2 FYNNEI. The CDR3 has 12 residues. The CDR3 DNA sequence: TGTGCCACCACGGTGGGGGGCTACGAGCAGTACTTC. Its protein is CATTVGGYEQYF.

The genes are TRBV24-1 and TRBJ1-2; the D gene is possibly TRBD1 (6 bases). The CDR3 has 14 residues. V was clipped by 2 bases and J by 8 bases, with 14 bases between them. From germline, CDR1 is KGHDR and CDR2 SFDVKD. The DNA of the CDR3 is TGTGCCACCAGTGATTCTTCGGACAGTGAAGGCTACACCTTC. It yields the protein CATSDSSDSEGYTF.

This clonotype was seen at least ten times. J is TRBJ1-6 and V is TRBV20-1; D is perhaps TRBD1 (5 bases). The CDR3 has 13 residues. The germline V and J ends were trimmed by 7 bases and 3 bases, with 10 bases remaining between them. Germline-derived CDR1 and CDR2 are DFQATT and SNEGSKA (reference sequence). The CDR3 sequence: CSGRRDYNSPLHF. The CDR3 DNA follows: TGCAGTGGCCGCAGGGACTATAATTCACCCCTCCACTTT.

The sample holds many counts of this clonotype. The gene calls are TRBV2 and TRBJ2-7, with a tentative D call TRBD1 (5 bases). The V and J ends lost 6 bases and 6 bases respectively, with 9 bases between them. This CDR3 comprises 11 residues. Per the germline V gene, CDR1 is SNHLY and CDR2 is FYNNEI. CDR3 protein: CASRQGTEQYF. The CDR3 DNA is TGTGCCAGCAGGCAGGGTACCGAGCAGTACTTC.

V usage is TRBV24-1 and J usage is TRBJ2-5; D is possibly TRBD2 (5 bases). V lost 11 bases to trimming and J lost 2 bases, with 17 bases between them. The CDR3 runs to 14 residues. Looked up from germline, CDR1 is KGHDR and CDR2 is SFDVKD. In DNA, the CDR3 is TGTGCCAGCAGCTTAGCTCGAGGGCAAGAGACCCAGTACTTC. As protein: CASSLARGQETQYF.

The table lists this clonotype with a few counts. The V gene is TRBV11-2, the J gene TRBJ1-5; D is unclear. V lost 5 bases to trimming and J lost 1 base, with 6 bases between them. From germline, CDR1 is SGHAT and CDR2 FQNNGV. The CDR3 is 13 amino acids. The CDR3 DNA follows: TGTGCCAGCAGCCATACAAGCAATCAGCCCCAGCATTTT. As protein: CASSHTSNQPQHF.

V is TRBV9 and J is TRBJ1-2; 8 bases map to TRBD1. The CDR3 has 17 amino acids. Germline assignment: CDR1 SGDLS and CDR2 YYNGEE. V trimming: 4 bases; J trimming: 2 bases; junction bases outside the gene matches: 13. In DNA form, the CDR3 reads TGTGCCAGCAGCTTAGTATTGGCCACAGGGGGGAACTATGGCTACACCTTC. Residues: CASSLVLATGGNYGYTF. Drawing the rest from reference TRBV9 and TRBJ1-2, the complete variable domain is DSGVTQTPKHLITATGQRVTLRCSPRSGDLSVYWYQQSLDQGLQFLIQYYNGEERAKGNILERFSAQQFPDLHSELNLSSLELGDSALYFCASSLVLATGGNYGYTFGSGTRLTVV.

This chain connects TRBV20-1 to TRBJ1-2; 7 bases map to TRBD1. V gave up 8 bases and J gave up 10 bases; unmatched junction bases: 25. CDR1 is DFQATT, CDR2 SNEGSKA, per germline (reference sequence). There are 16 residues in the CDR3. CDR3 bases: TGCAGTTCCGCCGGGACTAGCGGGAGAGGGGGCATTGACTACACCTTC. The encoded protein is CSSAGTSGRGGIDYTF.

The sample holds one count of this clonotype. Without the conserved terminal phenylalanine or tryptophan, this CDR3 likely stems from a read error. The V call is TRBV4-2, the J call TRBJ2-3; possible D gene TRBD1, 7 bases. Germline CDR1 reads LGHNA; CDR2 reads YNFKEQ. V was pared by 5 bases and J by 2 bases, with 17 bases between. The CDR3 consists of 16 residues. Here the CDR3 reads CASSYQGGRPTDTQYS. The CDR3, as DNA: TGTGCCAGCAGCTATCAGGGGGGACGCCCCACAGATACGCAGTATTCT.